One sample yielded the 21 T cell receptor beta chains listed below, sequenced in a study of Ad26.COV2.S vaccination and SARS-CoV-2 variants. Only in-frame clones appear in the TCRdb table, and some are missing; sequencing was by immunoSEQ multiplex PCR. This sample carries around 250,000 clones, approximately 90% of them seen once, and the ten largest clones take less than 3%. Indicated treatment: about 20 received Ad26.COV2.S at low or high dose, single or two shots; several received placebo; per-sample allocation not given. Sampling was performed 63 days after the first vaccine or placebo injection. Sequencing was performed on peripheral blood, taken in a trial of Ad26.COV2.S vaccine versus placebo. The receptors here all came from a person aged 18-60 years who received the Ad26.COV2.S COVID-19 vaccine or a placebo.

This chain joins TRBV4-1 and TRBJ2-1; D not resolved. The CDR3 consists of 15 residues. V was trimmed by 0 bases and J by 0 bases, leaving 6 bases between them. The V gene's germline CDR1 is MGHRA and CDR2 YSYEKL. Written as DNA, the CDR3 is TGCGCCAGCAGCCAAGATAGCAGCTCCTACAATGAGCAGTTCTTC. Translation gives CASSQDSSSYNEQFF.

This chain uses TRBV6-5 with TRBJ1-1, with 7 bases matching TRBD1. The germline CDR1 and CDR2 sequences are MNHEY and SVGAGI. The trim removed 5 bases at V and 5 bases at J, leaving 11 bases unmatched. This CDR3 spans 15 amino acids. CDR3 nucleotide sequence: TGTGCCAGCAGTACCCTAACAGGGGCGGGGACTGAAGCTTTCTTT. It translates to CASSTLTGAGTEAFF.

V usage is TRBV7-2 and J usage is TRBJ2-3; the match to TRBD2 covers 10 bases. In germline, CDR1 is SGHTA, CDR2 FQGNSA. The CDR3 loop spans 16 amino acids. The junction had 3 bases not matched to a gene; V was cut back by 2 bases and J by 1 base. The CDR3 reads CASSLSGTSGTDTQYF. CDR3 bases: TGTGCCAGCAGCTTAAGTGGGACTAGCGGCACAGATACGCAGTATTTT. The variable domain in full, completed from reference TRBV7-2 and TRBJ2-3, reads GAGVSQSPSNKVTEKGKDVELRCDPISGHTALYWYRQSLGQGLEFLIYFQGNSAPDKSGLPSDRFSAERTGGSVSTLTIQRTQQEDSAVYLCASSLSGTSGTDTQYFGPGTRLTVL.

The V call is TRBV30, the J call TRBJ2-3; the D is unclear. Germline-derived CDR1 and CDR2 are GTSNPN and SVGIG (reference sequence). Trimming shortened V by 5 bases and J by 0 bases, and 15 bases separated the two germline ends. This CDR3 is 15 amino acids long. The DNA for the CDR3 is TGTGCCTGGGGCCCTGCCGCGGTTAGCACAGATACGCAGTATTTT. Its protein is CAWGPAAVSTDTQYF.

The chain couples TRBV10-2 to TRBJ1-1; D perhaps matches TRBD1 (5 bases). Germline lookup yields CDR1 WSHSY and CDR2 SAAADI. This CDR3 is built from 14 residues. V lost 2 bases and J lost 0, with 7 bases in between. Here the CDR3 DNA reads TGCGCCAGCAGTGAGAACAGGATGAACACTGAAGCTTTCTTT. This sequence encodes CASSENRMNTEAFF.

The chain joins TRBV2 to TRBJ1-5; D gene uncertain. The germline CDR1 and CDR2 sequences are SNHLY and FYNNEI. V was pared by 6 bases and J by 3 bases, with 21 bases between. This CDR3 is built from 17 residues. The CDR3 bases are TGTGCCAGCAGGGACCCCGTTTTGGGAGTTCTCAATCAGCCCCAGCATTTT. It encodes CASRDPVLGVLNQPQHF. Variable domain in full (rest from reference TRBV2 and TRBJ1-5): EPEVTQTPSHQVTQMGQEVILRCVPISNHLYFYWYRQILGQKVEFLVSFYNNEISEKSEIFDDQFSVERPDGSNFTLKIRSTKLEDSAMYFCASRDPVLGVLNQPQHFGDGTRLSIL.

This chain connects TRBV27 to TRBJ1-2; perhaps TRBD1 as D (5 bases). This CDR3 has 14 amino acids. With 0 bases removed from V and 9 bases from J, the gap between germline ends came to 14 bases. Germline V CDR1 and CDR2: MNHEY, SMNVEV (reference sequence). As DNA, the CDR3 is TGTGCCAGCAGTTTATCGGTTACTTACAGGAGCTACACCTTC. This translates into CASSLSVTYRSYTF.

The chain recombines TRBV4-2 with TRBJ1-3; D is unresolved. This CDR3 comprises 14 residues. Germline V CDR1 and CDR2: LGHNA, YNFKEQ. V shed 2 bases and J shed 2 bases, with 7 bases lying between them. In DNA form, the CDR3 reads TGTGCCAGCAGCCAACCCCGGACTGGAAACACCATATATTTT. It specifies CASSQPRTGNTIYF.

The chain joins TRBV7-9 to TRBJ2-7; unclear D gene. There are 12 residues in the CDR3. Germline values: CDR1 SEHNR, CDR2 FQNEAQ (reference sequence). The V end was cut by 4 bases, the J end by 7 bases, with 11 bases between. DNA for the CDR3: TGTGCCAGCAGCTCCCTAGGCTTGGAGCAGTACGTC. Its protein is CASSSLGLEQYV.

The chain is built from TRBV4-1 and TRBJ1-1, with D possibly being TRBD1 (6 bases). The germline CDR1 and CDR2 sequences are MGHRA and YSYEKL. Trimming removed 5 bases from V and 8 bases from J, with 18 bases in between. CDR3 size: 14 residues. CDR3: CASSKPGVTPEAFF. The CDR3 DNA reads TGCGCCAGCAGCAAGCCAGGGGTAACCCCAGAAGCTTTCTTT.

This rearrangement joins TRBV3-1 (or the pseudogene TRBV3-2) to TRBJ2-5; D may be TRBD1 or TRBD2 (5 bases each). The CDR3 extends over 15 amino acids. V lost 1 base and J lost 4, with 13 bases in between. CDR1 LGHDT and CDR2 YNNKEL come from the germline V gene (reference sequence). The CDR3 here is CASSQGGLPRETQYF. DNA for the CDR3: TGTGCCAGCAGCCAAGGGGGGTTACCCCGAGAGACCCAGTACTTC.

The chain recombines TRBV14 with TRBJ1-1, with D perhaps matching TRBD1 (5 bases). V lost 6 bases and J 1 base, leaving 27 bases between the germline ends. Germline V lookup: CDR1 SGHDN, CDR2 FVKESK. This CDR3 is 19 amino acids long. The CDR3 loop is CASRPDGTSFIVENTEAFF. The CDR3 DNA follows: TGTGCCAGCAGACCGGACGGGACGTCTTTCATTGTCGAGAACACTGAAGCTTTCTTT. Based on the CDR3 plus reference TRBV14 and TRBJ1-1, the full variable domain is EAGVTQFPSHSVIEKGQTVTLRCDPISGHDNLYWYRRVMGKEIKFLLHFVKESKQDESGMPNNRFLAERTGGTYSTLKVQPAELEDSGVYFCASRPDGTSFIVENTEAFFGQGTRLTVV.

The CDR3 nucleotides are TGCGCCAGCAGCCAAGCATGGACAAGCTCCTACAATGAGCAGTTCTTC. Protein: CASSQAWTSSYNEQFF. V usage is TRBV4-1 and J usage is TRBJ2-1; possible D gene TRBD1, 5 bases. This CDR3 has 16 residues. Trimming pared 1 base from V and 0 bases from J, leaving 10 bases between. Per the germline V gene, CDR1 is MGHRA and CDR2 is YSYEKL.

The rearrangement links TRBV2 to TRBJ2-7; D could derive from TRBD1 or TRBD2 (5 bases each). Germline CDR1 reads SNHLY; CDR2 reads FYNNEI. The CDR3 covers 15 residues. Trimming took off 7 bases at V and 2 bases at J, with 18 bases between the two ends. In DNA, the CDR3 is TGTGCCAGCAACGAGCTTACCCGGGACCCCTACGAGCAGTACTTC. This gives the protein CASNELTRDPYEQYF.

The chain joins TRBV6-5 to TRBJ1-1, with TRBD1 as a possible D gene (5 bases). CDR1 and CDR2 (germline): MNHEY, SVGAGI. The CDR3 is 14 amino acids. Trimming stripped 2 bases from V and 2 bases from J, with 9 bases between. CDR3 coding DNA: TGTGCCAGCAGTTACCAGGGCCGAAACACTGAAGCTTTCTTT. This translates into CASSYQGRNTEAFF.

The V gene is TRBV6-5, the J gene TRBJ2-5; 8 bases are shared with TRBD1. Trimming took 0 bases from V and 5 from J; bases not matched to a gene: 5. The V gene's germline CDR1 is MNHEY and CDR2 SVGAGI. The CDR3 runs 15 residues. CDR3 in DNA: TGTGCCAGCAGTTACTCGGCAGGGGGCGAGGAGACCCAGTACTTC. Translation: CASSYSAGGEETQYF.

The V gene is TRBV10-1, the J gene TRBJ2-3; D remains unclear. The CDR3 length is 12 residues. CDR1 and CDR2 from the germline V gene are WNHNN and SYGVQD (reference sequence). The V gene lost 5 bases and the J gene lost 6 bases, with 9 bases spanning the gap. The DNA for the CDR3 is TGCGCCAGCAGTACCTCGGCGGATACGCAGTATTTT. Translation: CASSTSADTQYF.

V gene TRBV5-5 combines with J gene TRBJ2-1; the match to TRBD2 covers 14 bases. This CDR3 spans 17 amino acids. J lost 8 bases, V lost 4 bases, and 11 bases had no gene match. Germline CDR1 reads SGHKS; CDR2 reads YYEKEE (reference sequence). The CDR3 loop is CASSRPLGTSGRDEQFF. Here the CDR3 DNA reads TGTGCCAGCAGCCGGCCTCTCGGGACTAGCGGGAGAGATGAGCAGTTCTTC.

The chain carries TRBV4-2 and TRBJ2-3, with TRBD1 matching over 8 bases. The V and J ends lost 4 bases and 0 bases, in that order; junction bases with no gene match: 3. This CDR3 comprises 15 residues. Germline values: CDR1 LGHNA, CDR2 YNFKEQ. CDR3 sequence (DNA): TGTGCCAGCAGCCCAGGACAGGGTAGCACAGATACGCAGTATTTT. Its protein is CASSPGQGSTDTQYF.

The chain carries TRBV5-6 and TRBJ2-5, with TRBD1 matching over 10 bases. Per germline, CDR1 SGHDT and CDR2 YYEEEE. V lost 0 bases to trimming and J lost 4 bases; unmatched junction nucleotides: 3. This CDR3 contains 15 residues. Here the CDR3 reads CASSLVTGGAETQYF. Written as DNA, the CDR3 is TGTGCCAGCAGCTTGGTGACAGGGGGCGCAGAGACCCAGTACTTC.

This clone has just a few counts. The V gene is TRBV6-5, the J gene TRBJ1-2; D is ambiguous. Germline V gives CDR1 MNHEY, CDR2 SVGAGI. CDR3 length: 10 residues. V lost 6 bases to trimming and J lost 6 bases, with 5 bases between them. This chain's CDR3 is CASRGHGYTF. The CDR3 DNA sequence: TGTGCCAGCAGGGGTCATGGCTACACCTTC.